The 20 T cell receptor beta chains reported below all come from one sample, sequenced in a study of blood T cell repertoires in COVID-19. Profiled with immunoSEQ multiplex PCR; TCRdb holds only in-frame clones, not every one. The table lists about 110,000 clones, 75% to 90% of them singletons. Sequences were obtained from peripheral blood. These receptors all stem from a woman in her fifties or sixties with acute or convalescent COVID-19.

The chain employs TRBV18 and TRBJ2-5; 8 bases match TRBD2. Trimming took 0 bases from V and 5 from J; bases not matched to a gene: 5. The CDR3 runs to 15 residues. Germline V gives CDR1 KGHSH, CDR2 LQKENI. CDR3 coding DNA: TGTGCCAGCTCACCACCGTCATCGGGGGGGGAGACCCAGTACTTC. This sequence encodes CASSPPSSGGETQYF.

The chain has TRBV18 and TRBJ1-1; no clear D gene. The CDR3 is made up of 12 amino acids. Trimming removed 2 bases from V and 3 bases from J, with 4 bases in between. The germline gives CDR1 KGHSH, CDR2 LQKENI. The CDR3 sequence: CASSPEDTEAFF. The CDR3 bases are TGTGCCAGCTCACCAGAGGACACTGAAGCTTTCTTT.

This sequence joins TRBV7-9 and TRBJ1-3; TRBD1 agrees at 8 bases. Germline V gene sequence: CDR1 SEHNR, CDR2 FQNEAQ (reference sequence). Losses at the gene ends were 1 base for V and 7 bases for J; bases not matched to a gene: 6. CDR3 length: 15 residues. DNA for the CDR3: TGTGCCAGCAGCTTAGAAGCAGGGGGCAGGAACACCATATATTTT. Its protein product is CASSLEAGGRNTIYF.

The gene calls are TRBV7-9 and TRBJ1-1; tentative D call: TRBD1 (5 bases). Germline CDR1 is SEHNR and CDR2 is FQNEAQ (reference sequence). CDR3 size: 16 residues. Trimming took 5 bases from V and 5 from J, leaving 21 bases between them. In DNA form, the CDR3 reads TGTGCCAGCAGCCCCCCCGGTCTGGGGGGGGAAACTGAAGCTTTCTTT. This encodes CASSPPGLGGETEAFF.

The J gene is TRBJ1-2, the V gene TRBV19, with a tentative D call TRBD1 (5 bases). Germline assignment: CDR1 LNHDA and CDR2 SQIVND (reference sequence). V was shortened by 4 bases and J by 7 bases, with 16 bases between the two germline ends. This CDR3 is built from 14 residues. CDR3 region: CASSTGTATSGYTF. CDR3 nucleotides: TGTGCCAGTAGTACGGGGACTGCCACTTCTGGCTACACCTTC.

This clone turned up a few times. The DNA of the CDR3 is TGTGCCACCGAACAGGGGACGAACACTGAAGCTTTCTTT. This encodes CATEQGTNTEAFF. The rearrangement links TRBV10-3 to TRBJ1-1; 7 nucleotides line up with TRBD1. Losses at the gene ends were 10 bases for V and 1 base for J; bases not matched to a gene: 6. From germline, CDR1 is ENHRY and CDR2 SYGVKD. This CDR3 is 13 amino acids long.

The chain carries TRBV6-5 and TRBJ2-2, with TRBD1 matching 7 bases. This CDR3 has 15 amino acids. Germline assignment: CDR1 MNHEY and CDR2 SVGAGI. Trimming took 4 bases from V and 1 from J; bases not matched to a gene: 3. The CDR3 region has the DNA TGTGCCAGCAGTTCGACAGGGATGAACACCGGGGAGCTGTTTTTT. Encoded protein: CASSSTGMNTGELFF.

The chain carries TRBV5-1 and TRBJ1-6; 12 positions match TRBD1. The CDR3 totals 17 residues. The V segment lost 4 bases and the J segment 10 bases; nucleotides outside the gene matches: 12. The germline V gene encodes CDR1 SGHRS and CDR2 YFSETQ. In nucleotides, the CDR3 is TGCGCCAGCAGCGGGGGGCCGGGACAGGGGGCAGGATCACCCCTCCACTTT. Protein: CASSGGPGQGAGSPLHF. Combining the CDR3 with reference TRBV5-1 and TRBJ1-6 gives the whole variable domain KAGVTQTPRYLIKTRGQQVTLSCSPISGHRSVSWYQQTPGQGLQFLFEYFSETQRNKGNFPGRFSGRQFSNSRSEMNVSTLELGDSALYLCASSGGPGQGAGSPLHFGNGTRLTVT.

The V and J genes are TRBV30 and TRBJ2-5; D call uncertain. The CDR3 runs to 12 residues. CDR1 is GTSNPN and CDR2 is SVGIG in the germline V gene (reference sequence). Trimming took off 2 bases at V and 5 bases at J, with 9 bases between the two ends. The CDR3 reads CAWSPPEETQYF. In DNA, the CDR3 is TGTGCCTGGAGTCCCCCGGAGGAGACCCAGTACTTC.

The chain recombines TRBV28 with TRBJ2-2; 9 bases line up with TRBD1. Trimming at V came to 9 bases and at J to 0 bases, leaving 11 bases not matched to a gene. CDR3 length: 17 residues. The germline CDR1 and CDR2 sequences are MDHEN and SYDVKM. CDR3 sequence reads: CASSLTGGRSNTGELFF. As DNA, the CDR3 is TGTGCCAGTTCCCTCACAGGGGGCCGATCGAACACCGGGGAGCTGTTTTTT.

The chain uses TRBV5-6 and TRBJ2-5; D is uncertain. CDR3 size: 14 residues. Between the trimmed V and J ends, which lost 4 bases and 2 bases, there was a span of 12 bases. Looked up from germline, CDR1 is SGHDT and CDR2 is YYEEEE. The CDR3 is CASSPLLQQETQYF. The DNA for the CDR3 is TGTGCCAGCAGCCCACTACTGCAGCAAGAGACCCAGTACTTC.

This chain uses TRBV11-2 with TRBJ1-2, with 7 bases that match TRBD1. V trimming: 3 bases; J trimming: 2 bases; junction bases outside the gene matches: 12. This CDR3 spans 17 amino acids. Germline V gene lookup returns CDR1 SGHAT and CDR2 FQNNGV. The CDR3, as DNA: TGTGCCAGCAGCTTTAGCCCTGGGACAGAAATGAACTATGGCTACACCTTC. Its protein is CASSFSPGTEMNYGYTF.

The J gene is TRBJ1-5, the V gene TRBV24-1; 9 nucleotides align to TRBD1. CDR3 length: 15 amino acids. The germline gives CDR1 KGHDR, CDR2 SFDVKD. After removal of 4 bases from V and 9 bases from J, the junction contained 9 bases not matched to a gene. The CDR3, as DNA: TGTGCCACCAGTGACTCAGGGACAGGGATTGTGCCCCAGCATTTT. This sequence encodes CATSDSGTGIVPQHF.

The chain employs TRBV5-1 and TRBJ2-1; 11 bases match TRBD2. Germline trimming cut 3 bases from V and 16 bases from J; bases unmatched to any gene: 12. This CDR3 comprises 14 residues. Germline CDR1 and CDR2: SGHRS and YFSETQ. CDR3 sequence (DNA): TGCGCCAGCAGCTCGGGTCCCATAGCGGGGGGGCTTTTCTTC. Its protein product is CASSSGPIAGGLFF.

The J gene is TRBJ2-2, the V gene TRBV11-2; D is undetermined. The germline V and J ends were trimmed by 5 bases and 6 bases, with 10 bases remaining between them. The CDR3 length is 13 residues. Germline values: CDR1 SGHAT, CDR2 FQNNGV. DNA for the CDR3: TGTGCCAGCAGCACTCGAGGCGCCGGGGAGCTGTTTTTT. This codes for CASSTRGAGELFF.

The genes are TRBV5-1 and TRBJ1-3; TRBD1 matches at 7 bases. The CDR3 is 15 amino acids. V shed 4 bases and J 2 bases; nucleotides not matched to a gene: 6. In germline, CDR1 is SGHRS, CDR2 YFSETQ. The DNA of the CDR3 is TGCGCCAGCAGCCCGGGGGACAGCACTGGAAACACCATATATTTT. This translates into CASSPGDSTGNTIYF.

V gene TRBV2 combines with J gene TRBJ1-5; D is undetermined. V lost 2 bases, J lost 12 bases, and 8 bases lay in between. Per the germline V gene, CDR1 is SNHLY and CDR2 is FYNNEI. The CDR3 is 11 amino acids. CDR3 in DNA: TGTGCCAGCAGTGAAACCCTACTCCAGCATTTT. This encodes CASSETLLQHF.

The chain uses TRBV6-5 and TRBJ1-2, with D possibly matching TRBD1 (5 bases). V was trimmed by 10 bases and J by 3 bases, leaving 9 bases between them. The CDR3 consists of 11 residues. Per germline, CDR1 MNHEY and CDR2 SVGAGI. CDR3: CATSGYYGYTF. CDR3 nucleotides: TGTGCCACCTCAGGGTACTATGGCTACACCTTC.

This clone has more than one count but fewer than ten. The chain has TRBV19 and TRBJ2-7, with 7 bases aligning to TRBD2. V lost 1 base to trimming and J lost 4 bases; unmatched junction nucleotides: 4. This CDR3 spans 14 amino acids. CDR1 is LNHDA and CDR2 is SQIVND in the germline V gene (reference sequence). CDR3 coding DNA: TGTGCCAGTAGTATAGGGGGAGGGACTTACGAGCAGTACTTC. It yields the protein CASSIGGGTYEQYF.

The chain is built from TRBV3-1 (or the pseudogene TRBV3-2) and TRBJ2-2, with 8 bases matching TRBD1. Unmatched junction bases numbered 8, after V lost 6 bases and J lost 5 bases. The CDR3 is 15 amino acids. Germline lookup yields CDR1 LGHDT and CDR2 YNNKEL (reference sequence). The CDR3 protein is CASRFDRGETGELFF. The CDR3 DNA follows: TGTGCCAGCAGGTTTGACAGGGGAGAGACCGGGGAGCTGTTTTTT.